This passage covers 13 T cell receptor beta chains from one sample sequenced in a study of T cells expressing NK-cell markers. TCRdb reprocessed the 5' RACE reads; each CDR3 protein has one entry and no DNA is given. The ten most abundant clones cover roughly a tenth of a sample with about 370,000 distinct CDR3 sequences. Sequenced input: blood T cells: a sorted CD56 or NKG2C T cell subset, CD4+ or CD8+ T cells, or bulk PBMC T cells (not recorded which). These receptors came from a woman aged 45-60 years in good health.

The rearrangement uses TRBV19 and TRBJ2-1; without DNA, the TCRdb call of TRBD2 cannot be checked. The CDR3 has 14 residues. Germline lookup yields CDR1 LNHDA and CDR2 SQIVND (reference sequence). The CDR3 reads CASSIGLAVNEQFF.

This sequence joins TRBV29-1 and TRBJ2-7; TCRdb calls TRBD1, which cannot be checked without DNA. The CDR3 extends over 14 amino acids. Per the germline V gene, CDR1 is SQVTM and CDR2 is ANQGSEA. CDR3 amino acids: CSVLGLGRTYEQYF.

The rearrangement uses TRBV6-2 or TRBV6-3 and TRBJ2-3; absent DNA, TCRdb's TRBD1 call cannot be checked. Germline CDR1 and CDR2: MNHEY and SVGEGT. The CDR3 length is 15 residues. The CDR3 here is CASSKPGHLPDTQYF.

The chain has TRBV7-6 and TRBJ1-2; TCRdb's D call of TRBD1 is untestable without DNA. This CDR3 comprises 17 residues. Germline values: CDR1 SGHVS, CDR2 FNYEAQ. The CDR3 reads CASSLAAIGQQNYGYTF.

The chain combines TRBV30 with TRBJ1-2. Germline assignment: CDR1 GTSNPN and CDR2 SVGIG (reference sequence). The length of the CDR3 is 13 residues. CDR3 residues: CAWSVWEGDGYTF.

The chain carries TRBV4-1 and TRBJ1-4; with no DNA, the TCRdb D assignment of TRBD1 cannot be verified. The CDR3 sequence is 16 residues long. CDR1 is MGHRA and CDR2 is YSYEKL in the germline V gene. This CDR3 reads CASSHGPQVRSEKLFF.

The CDR3 here is CATSDITSGGSYNEQFF. J is TRBJ2-1 and V is TRBV24-1; TCRdb names TRBD2, which stays unverified in the absence of DNA. In germline, CDR1 is KGHDR, CDR2 SFDVKD. This CDR3 is built from 17 residues.

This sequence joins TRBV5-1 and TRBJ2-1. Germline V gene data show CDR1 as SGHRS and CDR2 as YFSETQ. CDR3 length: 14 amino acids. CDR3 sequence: CASSRSMADPEQFF.

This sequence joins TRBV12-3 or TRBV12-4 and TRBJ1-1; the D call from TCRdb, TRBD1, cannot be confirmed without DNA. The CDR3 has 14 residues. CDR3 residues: CASRRSGEVTEAFF.

The CDR3 loop reads CSASKRRLPTYNEQFF. V usage is TRBV20-1 and J usage is TRBJ2-1. Germline CDR1 reads DFQATT; CDR2 reads SNEGSKA (reference sequence). CDR3 length equals 16 residues.

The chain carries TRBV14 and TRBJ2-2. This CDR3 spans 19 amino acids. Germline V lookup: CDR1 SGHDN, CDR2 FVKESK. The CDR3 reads CASSQVWIYETANTGELFF. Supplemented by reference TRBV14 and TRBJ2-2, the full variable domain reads EAGVTQFPSHSVIEKGQTVTLRCDPISGHDNLYWYRRVMGKEIKFLLHFVKESKQDESGMPNNRFLAERTGGTYSTLKVQPAELEDSGVYFCASSQVWIYETANTGELFFGEGSRLTVL.

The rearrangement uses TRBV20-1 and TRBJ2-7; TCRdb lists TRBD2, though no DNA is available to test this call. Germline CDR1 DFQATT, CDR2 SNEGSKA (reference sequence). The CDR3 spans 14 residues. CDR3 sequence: CSARGGAGSYEQYF.

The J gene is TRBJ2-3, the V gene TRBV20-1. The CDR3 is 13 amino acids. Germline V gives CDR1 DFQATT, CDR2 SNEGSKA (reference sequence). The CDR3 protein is CSARVVGTDTQYF.